This entry lists 6 T cell receptor beta chains sequenced from one sample in a study of CD8 T cells in ankylosing spondylitis. TCRdb re-called the 5' RACE reads with MiXCR, one entry per CDR3 protein. Of about 240,000 distinct CDR3 sequences in the sample, about 11% were seen once. The specimen was blood, either unsorted or a sorted T cell fraction (not recorded which). The receptor set was obtained from a male donor with ankylosing spondylitis or in good health (not recorded which).

This clonotype has a count of ten or more. The chain joins TRBV12-3 or TRBV12-4 to TRBJ2-2; D unresolved. Trimming stripped 1 base from V and 7 bases from J, with 7 bases between. This CDR3 region has 13 residues. CDR3 region: CASSLGGRGELFF. CDR3 DNA: TGTGCCAGCAGTTTAGGGGGTCGCGGGGAGCTGTTTTTT.

In its sample, this clonotype was seen many times. The CDR3 nucleotides read TGCAGTGCTAGAGACGTACAAGGCACAGATACGCAGTATTTT. Translated: CSARDVQGTDTQYF. The chain carries TRBV20-1 and TRBJ2-3; D unresolved. The CDR3 is made up of 14 amino acids. Trimming took 0 bases from V and 1 from J, leaving 8 bases between them. Germline CDR1 DFQATT, CDR2 SNEGSKA (reference sequence).

J is TRBJ2-4 and V is TRBV3-1, with 12 bases aligning to TRBD2. From germline, CDR1 is LGHDT and CDR2 YNNKEL (reference sequence). CDR3 length: 14 amino acids. V was clipped by 4 bases and J by 7 bases; unmatched bases: 2. This CDR3 reads CASSLTSGSNIQYF. The CDR3 nucleotides are TGTGCCAGCAGCCTGACTAGCGGGAGTAACATTCAGTACTTC. Supplemented by reference TRBV3-1 and TRBJ2-4, the full variable domain reads DTAVSQTPKYLVTQMGNDKSIKCEQNLGHDTMYWYKQDSKKFLKIMFSYNNKELIINETVPNRFSPKSPDKAHLNLHINSLELGDSAVYFCASSLTSGSNIQYFGAGTRLSVL.

In this sample, this clonotype turned up once. The rearrangement uses TRBV2 and TRBJ2-1; 12 nucleotides align to TRBD2. Germline CDR1 reads SNHLY; CDR2 reads FYNNEI. There are 14 residues in the CDR3. Trimming took 11 bases from V and 8 from J; bases not matched to a gene: 10. CDR3 in DNA: TGTGCCGGCAAAGCCCTAGCGGGAGGGCATGAGCAGTTCTTC. Protein: CAGKALAGGHEQFF. The full variable domain, completed using reference TRBV2 and TRBJ2-1, is EPEVTQTPSHQVTQMGQEVILRCVPISNHLYFYWYRQILGQKVEFLVSFYNNEISEKSEIFDDQFSVERPDGSNFTLKIRSTKLEDSAMYFCAGKALAGGHEQFFGPGTRLTVL.

Many counts were recorded for this clonotype. The chain is built from TRBV29-1 and TRBJ1-2; perhaps TRBD1 as D (5 bases). Germline CDR1 SQVTM, CDR2 ANQGSEA. This CDR3 region has 11 residues. Trimming took off 6 bases at V and 6 bases at J, with 11 bases between the two ends. The CDR3 spells CSVGRADGYTF. CDR3 bases: TGCAGCGTGGGGCGGGCCGATGGCTACACCTTC. The variable domain in full, with the rest retrieved from reference TRBV29-1 and TRBJ1-2, is SAVISQKPSRDICQRGTSLTIQCQVDSQVTMMFWYRQQPGQSLTLIATANQGSEATYESGFVIDKFPISRPNLTFSTLTVSNMSPEDSSIYLCSVGRADGYTFGSGTRLTVV.

This clonotype was detected a few times. The CDR3 sequence: CASSAGGQPKNIQYF. The CDR3 DNA is TGTGCCAGTAGTGCCGGGGGACAGCCTAAAAACATTCAGTACTTC. This rearrangement joins TRBV19 to TRBJ2-4; D might be TRBD1 (7 bases). Germline CDR1 reads LNHDA; CDR2 reads SQIVND (reference sequence). This CDR3 comprises 15 residues. The V and J ends lost 5 bases and 4 bases respectively, with 15 bases between them.